The TCR beta chain described here comes from a study of T cell responses to AZD1222 COVID-19 vaccine. On this clone itself: Its antigen is unknown.

General study results and limits: The donor cohort was predominantly white British with a female majority, and clonal diversity may have been underestimated.

TCRdb's table, derived via immunoSEQ multiplex PCR, lists solely in-frame clones and lacks some. The data show 130,000 or so clones, with more than 85% seen just once and about 3% held by the top ten. Germline V gene lookup returns CDR1 MNHEY and CDR2 SVGEGT. This CDR3 is 19 amino acids long. Trimming at V came to 4 bases and at J to 2 bases, leaving 15 bases not matched to a gene. The sequence was collected from an adult in good health. The rearrangement links TRBV6-2 or TRBV6-3 to TRBJ2-7; TRBD2 matches 12 bases. The sample was peripheral blood, taken on day 0 of AZD1222 vaccination. CDR3 protein: CASSSLAGGRVSAPYEQYF. The CDR3 bases are TGTGCCAGCAGTTCCCTAGCGGGAGGGAGAGTATCGGCCCCCTACGAGCAGTACTTC.